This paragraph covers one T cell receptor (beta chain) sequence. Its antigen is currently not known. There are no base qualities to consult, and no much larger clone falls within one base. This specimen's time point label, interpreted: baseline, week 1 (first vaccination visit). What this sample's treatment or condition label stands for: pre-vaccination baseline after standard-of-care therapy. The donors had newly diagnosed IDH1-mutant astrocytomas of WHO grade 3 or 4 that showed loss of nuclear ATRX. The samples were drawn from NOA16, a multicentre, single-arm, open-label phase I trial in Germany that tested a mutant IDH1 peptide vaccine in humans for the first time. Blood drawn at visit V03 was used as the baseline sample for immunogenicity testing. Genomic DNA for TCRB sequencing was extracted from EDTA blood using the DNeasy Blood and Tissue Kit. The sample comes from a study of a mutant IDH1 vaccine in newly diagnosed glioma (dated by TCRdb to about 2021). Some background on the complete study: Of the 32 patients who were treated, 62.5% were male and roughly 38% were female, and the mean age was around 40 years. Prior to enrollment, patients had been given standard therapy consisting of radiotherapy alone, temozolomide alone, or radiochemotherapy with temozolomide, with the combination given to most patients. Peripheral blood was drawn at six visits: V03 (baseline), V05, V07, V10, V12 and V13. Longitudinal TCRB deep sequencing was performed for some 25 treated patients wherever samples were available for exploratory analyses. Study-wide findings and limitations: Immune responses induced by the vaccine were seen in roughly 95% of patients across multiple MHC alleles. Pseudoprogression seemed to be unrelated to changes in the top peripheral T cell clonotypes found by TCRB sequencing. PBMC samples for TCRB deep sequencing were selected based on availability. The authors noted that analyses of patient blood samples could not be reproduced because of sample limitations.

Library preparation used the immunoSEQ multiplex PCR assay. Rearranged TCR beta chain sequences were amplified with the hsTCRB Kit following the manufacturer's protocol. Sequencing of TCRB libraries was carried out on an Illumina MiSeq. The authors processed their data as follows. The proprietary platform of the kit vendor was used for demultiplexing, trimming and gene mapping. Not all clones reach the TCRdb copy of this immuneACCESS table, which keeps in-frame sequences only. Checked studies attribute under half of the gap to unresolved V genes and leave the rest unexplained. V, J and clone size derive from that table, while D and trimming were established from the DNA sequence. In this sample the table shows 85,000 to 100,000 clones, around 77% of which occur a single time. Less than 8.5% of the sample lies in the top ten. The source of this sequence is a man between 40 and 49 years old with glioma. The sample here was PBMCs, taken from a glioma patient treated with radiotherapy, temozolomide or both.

The sequenced DNA is TGTGCCAGAAGCCCGTATAAAGGTATGAGCAATCAGCCCCAGCATTTT. Its translation reads: CARSPYKGMSNQPQHF. The V and J segments used are TRBV5-3 and TRBJ1-5, with no reliable assignment of the D segment. Being an ORF, TRBV5-3 has a function that is uncertain. Cut back by 4 bases and 1 base, the V and J ends lie 15 bases apart. From the cysteine up to the phenylalanine, the CDR3 has a length of 16 residues. Just CDR3 DNA is preserved here, 48 bases in frame from base 1.